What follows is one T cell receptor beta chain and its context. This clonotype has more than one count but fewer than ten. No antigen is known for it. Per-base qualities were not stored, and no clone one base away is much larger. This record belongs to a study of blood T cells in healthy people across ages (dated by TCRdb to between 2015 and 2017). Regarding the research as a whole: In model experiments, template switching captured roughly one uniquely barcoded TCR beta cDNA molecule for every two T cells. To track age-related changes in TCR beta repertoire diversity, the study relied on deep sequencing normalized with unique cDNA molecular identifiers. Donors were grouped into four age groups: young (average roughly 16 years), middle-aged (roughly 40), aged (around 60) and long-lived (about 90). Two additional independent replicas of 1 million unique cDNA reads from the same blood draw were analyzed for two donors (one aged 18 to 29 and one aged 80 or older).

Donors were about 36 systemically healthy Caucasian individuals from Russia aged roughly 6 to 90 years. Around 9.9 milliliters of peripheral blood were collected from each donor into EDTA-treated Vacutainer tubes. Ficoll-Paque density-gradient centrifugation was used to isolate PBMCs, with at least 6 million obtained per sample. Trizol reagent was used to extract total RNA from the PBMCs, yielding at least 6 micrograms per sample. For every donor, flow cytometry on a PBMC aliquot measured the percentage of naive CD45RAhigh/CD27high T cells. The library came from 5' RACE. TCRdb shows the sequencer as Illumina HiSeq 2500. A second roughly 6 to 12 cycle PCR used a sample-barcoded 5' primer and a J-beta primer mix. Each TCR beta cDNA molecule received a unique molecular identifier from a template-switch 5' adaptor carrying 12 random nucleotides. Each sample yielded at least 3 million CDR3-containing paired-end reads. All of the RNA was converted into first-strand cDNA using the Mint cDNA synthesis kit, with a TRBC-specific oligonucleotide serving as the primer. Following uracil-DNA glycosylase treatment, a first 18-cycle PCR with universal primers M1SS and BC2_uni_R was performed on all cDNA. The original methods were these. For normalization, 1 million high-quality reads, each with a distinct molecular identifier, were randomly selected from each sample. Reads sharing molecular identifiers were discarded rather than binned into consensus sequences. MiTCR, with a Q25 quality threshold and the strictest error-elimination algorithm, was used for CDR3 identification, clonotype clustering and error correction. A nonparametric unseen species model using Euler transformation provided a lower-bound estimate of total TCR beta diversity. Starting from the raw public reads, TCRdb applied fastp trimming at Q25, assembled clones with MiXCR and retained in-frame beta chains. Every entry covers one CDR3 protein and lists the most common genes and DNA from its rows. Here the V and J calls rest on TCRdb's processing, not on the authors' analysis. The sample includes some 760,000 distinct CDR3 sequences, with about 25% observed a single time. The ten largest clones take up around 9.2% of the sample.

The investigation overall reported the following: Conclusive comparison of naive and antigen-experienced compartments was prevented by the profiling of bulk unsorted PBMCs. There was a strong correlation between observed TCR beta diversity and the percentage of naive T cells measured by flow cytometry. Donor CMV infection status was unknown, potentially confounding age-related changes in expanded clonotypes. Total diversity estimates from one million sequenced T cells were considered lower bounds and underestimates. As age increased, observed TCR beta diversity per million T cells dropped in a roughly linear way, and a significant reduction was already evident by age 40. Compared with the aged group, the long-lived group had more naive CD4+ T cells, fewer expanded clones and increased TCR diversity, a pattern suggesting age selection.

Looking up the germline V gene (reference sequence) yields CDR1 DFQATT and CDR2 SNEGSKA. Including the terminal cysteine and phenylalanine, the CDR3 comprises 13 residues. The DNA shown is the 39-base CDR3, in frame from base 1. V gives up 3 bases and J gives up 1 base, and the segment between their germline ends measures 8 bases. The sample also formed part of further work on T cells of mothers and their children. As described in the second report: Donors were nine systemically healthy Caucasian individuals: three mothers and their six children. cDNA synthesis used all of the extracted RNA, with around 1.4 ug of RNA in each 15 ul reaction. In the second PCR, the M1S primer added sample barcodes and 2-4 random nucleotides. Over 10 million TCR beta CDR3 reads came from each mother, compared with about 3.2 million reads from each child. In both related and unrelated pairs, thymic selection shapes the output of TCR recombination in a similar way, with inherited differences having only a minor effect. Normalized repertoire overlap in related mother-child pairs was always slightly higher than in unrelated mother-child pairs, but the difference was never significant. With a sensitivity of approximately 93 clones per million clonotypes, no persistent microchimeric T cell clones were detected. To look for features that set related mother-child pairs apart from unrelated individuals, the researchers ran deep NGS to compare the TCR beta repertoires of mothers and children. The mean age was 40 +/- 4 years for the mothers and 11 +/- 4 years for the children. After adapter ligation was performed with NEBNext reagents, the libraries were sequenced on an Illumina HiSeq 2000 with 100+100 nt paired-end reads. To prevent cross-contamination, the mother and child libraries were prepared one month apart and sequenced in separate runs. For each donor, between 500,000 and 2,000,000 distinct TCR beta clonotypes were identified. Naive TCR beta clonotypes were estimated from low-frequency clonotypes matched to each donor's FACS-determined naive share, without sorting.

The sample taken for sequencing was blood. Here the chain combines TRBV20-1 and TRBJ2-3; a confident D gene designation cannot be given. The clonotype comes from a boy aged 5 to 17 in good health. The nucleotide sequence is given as TGCAGTGCTAGTTCGTCGGGCACAGATACGCAGTATTTT. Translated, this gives CSASSSGTDTQYF.